This T cell receptor beta chain stems from a study of shared clonotypes between healthy human individuals. The CDR3 is made up of 16 amino acids. Trimming stripped 6 bases from V and 2 bases from J, with 17 bases between. Germline-derived CDR1 and CDR2 are SGHTA and FQGNSA. Repertoires were generated with immunoSEQ multiplex PCR, while TCRdb's copy carries only in-frame clones and drops some. There are 2.3 million or so clones in the sample; approximately 93% occur only once, and 0.35% to 0.45% lies in the top ten. The clonotype originates from a man younger than 35 in good health. Some clones in this sample may be carry-over from other donors' samples. What was sequenced was naive CD4+ T cells from PBMCs. This sample's subset: CD45RA+ positively selected. The rearrangement joins TRBV7-2 to TRBJ1-3; a weak D match, TRBD1 (5 bases). CDR3 coding DNA: TGTGCCAGCAGACTAGGTTGGGCGGGACCTGGAAACACCATATATTTT. Translation: CASRLGWAGPGNTIYF.